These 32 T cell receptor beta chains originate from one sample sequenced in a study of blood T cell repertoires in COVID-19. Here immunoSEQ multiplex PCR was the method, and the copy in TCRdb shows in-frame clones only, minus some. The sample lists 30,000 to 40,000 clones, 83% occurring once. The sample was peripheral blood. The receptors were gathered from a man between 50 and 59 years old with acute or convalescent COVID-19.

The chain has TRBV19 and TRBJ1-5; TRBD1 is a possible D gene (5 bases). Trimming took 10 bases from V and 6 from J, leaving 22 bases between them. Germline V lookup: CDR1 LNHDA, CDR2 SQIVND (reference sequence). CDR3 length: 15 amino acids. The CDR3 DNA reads TGTGCCACGGAGCGGGGTCAGTATAGGGGTCAGCCCCAGCATTTT. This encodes CATERGQYRGQPQHF. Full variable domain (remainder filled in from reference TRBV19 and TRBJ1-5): DGGITQSPKYLFRKEGQNVTLSCEQNLNHDAMYWYRQDPGQGLRLIYYSQIVNDFQKGDIAEGYSVSREKKESFPLTVTSAQKNPTAFYLCATERGQYRGQPQHFGDGTRLSIL.

For the CDR3, the DNA is TGTGCCAGCAGTTACCCGACTAGCGGGCCTCGCTCCTACAATGAGCAGTTCTTC. Translation gives CASSYPTSGPRSYNEQFF. The V and J genes are TRBV6-2 or TRBV6-3 and TRBJ2-1; 10 bases fit TRBD2. CDR3 length equals 18 residues. Germline V gene data show CDR1 as MNHEY and CDR2 as SVGEGT. The V gene end was trimmed by 2 bases and the J gene end by 0 bases; junction bases not matched to a gene: 7.

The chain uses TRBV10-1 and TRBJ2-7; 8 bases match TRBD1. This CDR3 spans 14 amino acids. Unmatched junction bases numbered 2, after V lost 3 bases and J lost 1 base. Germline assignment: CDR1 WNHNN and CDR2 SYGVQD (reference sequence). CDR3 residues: CASSDGQGSYEQYF. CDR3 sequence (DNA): TGCGCCAGCAGTGACGGACAGGGTTCCTACGAGCAGTACTTC.

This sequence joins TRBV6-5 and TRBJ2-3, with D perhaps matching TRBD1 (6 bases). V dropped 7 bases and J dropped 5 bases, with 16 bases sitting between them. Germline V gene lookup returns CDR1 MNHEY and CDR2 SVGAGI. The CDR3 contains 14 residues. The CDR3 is CASKQGRVLDTQYF. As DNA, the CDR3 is TGTGCCAGCAAACAGGGACGGGTGTTAGATACGCAGTATTTT.

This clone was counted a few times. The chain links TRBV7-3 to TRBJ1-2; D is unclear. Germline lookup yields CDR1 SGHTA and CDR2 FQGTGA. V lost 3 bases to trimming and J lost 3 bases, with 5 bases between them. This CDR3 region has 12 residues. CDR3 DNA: TGTGCCAGCAGCTTTCGGGACTATGGCTACACCTTC. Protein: CASSFRDYGYTF.

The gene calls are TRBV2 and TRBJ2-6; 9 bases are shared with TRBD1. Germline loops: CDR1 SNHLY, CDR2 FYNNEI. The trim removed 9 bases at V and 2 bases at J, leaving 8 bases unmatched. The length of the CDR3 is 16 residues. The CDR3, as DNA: TGTGCCAGGGAAGGGACAGGGCAGACTGGGGCCAACGTCCTGACTTTC. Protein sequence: CAREGTGQTGANVLTF.

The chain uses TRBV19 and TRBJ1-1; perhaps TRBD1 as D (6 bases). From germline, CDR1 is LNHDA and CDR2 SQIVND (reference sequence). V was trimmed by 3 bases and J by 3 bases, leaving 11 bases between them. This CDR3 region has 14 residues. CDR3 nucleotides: TGTGCCAGTAGTATGGCAGGGGTTTACACTGAAGCTTTCTTT. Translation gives CASSMAGVYTEAFF.

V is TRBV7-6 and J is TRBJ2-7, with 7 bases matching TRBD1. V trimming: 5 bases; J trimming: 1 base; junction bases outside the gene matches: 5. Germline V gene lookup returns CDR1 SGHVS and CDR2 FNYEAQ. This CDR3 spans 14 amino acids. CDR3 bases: TGTGCCAGCAGCCTCCGGGACAGTTCCTACGAGCAGTACTTC. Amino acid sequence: CASSLRDSSYEQYF.

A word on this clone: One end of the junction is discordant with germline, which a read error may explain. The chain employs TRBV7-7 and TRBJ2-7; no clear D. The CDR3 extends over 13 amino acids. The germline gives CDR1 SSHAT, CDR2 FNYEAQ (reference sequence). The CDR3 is CASSLNTESEQYF. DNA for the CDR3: TGTGCTAGCAGCCTAAACACAGAAAGCGAGCAGTACTTC.

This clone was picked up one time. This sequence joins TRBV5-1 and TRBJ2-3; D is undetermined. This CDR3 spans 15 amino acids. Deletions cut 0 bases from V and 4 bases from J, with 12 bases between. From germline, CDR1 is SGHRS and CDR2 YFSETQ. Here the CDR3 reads CASSLEVLSADTQYF. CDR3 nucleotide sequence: TGCGCCAGCAGCTTGGAAGTACTCTCGGCAGATACGCAGTATTTT.

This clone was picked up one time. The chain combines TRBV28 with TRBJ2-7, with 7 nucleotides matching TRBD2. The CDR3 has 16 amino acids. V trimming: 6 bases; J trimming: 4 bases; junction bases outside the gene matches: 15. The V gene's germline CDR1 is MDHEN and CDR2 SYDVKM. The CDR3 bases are TGTGCCAGCAGGCTGGAGGTATGGGGGGGACGGTACGAGCAGTACTTC. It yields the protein CASRLEVWGGRYEQYF.

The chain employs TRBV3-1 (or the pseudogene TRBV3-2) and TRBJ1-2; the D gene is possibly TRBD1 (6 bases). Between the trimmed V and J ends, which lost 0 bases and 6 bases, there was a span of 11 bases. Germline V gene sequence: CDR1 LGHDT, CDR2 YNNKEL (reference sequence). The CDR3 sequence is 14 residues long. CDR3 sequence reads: CASSQDSRGDGYTF. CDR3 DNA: TGTGCCAGCAGCCAAGACTCCAGGGGAGATGGCTACACCTTC.

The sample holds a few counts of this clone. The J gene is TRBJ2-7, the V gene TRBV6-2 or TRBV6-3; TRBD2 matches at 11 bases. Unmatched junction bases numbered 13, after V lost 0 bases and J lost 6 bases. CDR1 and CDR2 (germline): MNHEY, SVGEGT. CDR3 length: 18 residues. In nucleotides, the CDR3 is TGTGCCAGCAGTTACTCCCCGACTTTAGCGGGGGGGCAAGGCGAGCAGTACTTC. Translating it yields CASSYSPTLAGGQGEQYF.

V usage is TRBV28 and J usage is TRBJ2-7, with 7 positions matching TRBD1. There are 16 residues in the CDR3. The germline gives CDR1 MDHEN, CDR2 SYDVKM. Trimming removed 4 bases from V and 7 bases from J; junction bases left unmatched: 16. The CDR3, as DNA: TGTGCCAGCAGTTCTACTGGACAGGTCTACGAAGGGGAGCAGTACTTC. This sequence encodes CASSSTGQVYEGEQYF.

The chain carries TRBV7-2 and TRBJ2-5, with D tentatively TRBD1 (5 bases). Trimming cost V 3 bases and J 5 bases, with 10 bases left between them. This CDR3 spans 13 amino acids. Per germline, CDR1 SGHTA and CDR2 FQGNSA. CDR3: CASSFAGWETQYF. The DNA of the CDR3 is TGTGCCAGCAGCTTCGCAGGGTGGGAGACCCAGTACTTC.

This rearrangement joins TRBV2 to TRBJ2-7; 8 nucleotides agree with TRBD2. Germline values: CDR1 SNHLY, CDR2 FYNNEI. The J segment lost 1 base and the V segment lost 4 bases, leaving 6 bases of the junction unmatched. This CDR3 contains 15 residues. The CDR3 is CASSGGLGPSYEQYF. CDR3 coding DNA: TGTGCCAGCAGTGGGGGACTAGGCCCATCCTACGAGCAGTACTTC. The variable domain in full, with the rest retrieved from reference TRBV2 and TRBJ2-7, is EPEVTQTPSHQVTQMGQEVILRCVPISNHLYFYWYRQILGQKVEFLVSFYNNEISEKSEIFDDQFSVERPDGSNFTLKIRSTKLEDSAMYFCASSGGLGPSYEQYFGPGTRLTVT.

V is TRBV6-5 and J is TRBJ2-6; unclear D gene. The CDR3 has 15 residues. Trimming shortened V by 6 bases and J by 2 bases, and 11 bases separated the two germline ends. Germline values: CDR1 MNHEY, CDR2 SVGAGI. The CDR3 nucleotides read TGTGCCAGCAGGGCCCGAACAGCTGGGGCCAACGTCCTGACTTTC. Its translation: CASRARTAGANVLTF.

This CDR3 reads CASSLTATNEKLFF. CDR3 DNA: TGTGCCAGTAGTCTGACAGCAACTAATGAAAAACTGTTTTTT. The chain employs TRBV19 and TRBJ1-4, with D perhaps matching TRBD1 (5 bases). Germline CDR1 is LNHDA and CDR2 is SQIVND (reference sequence). The length of the CDR3 is 14 residues. Trimming left V 5 bases short and J 0 bases short, with 7 bases between.

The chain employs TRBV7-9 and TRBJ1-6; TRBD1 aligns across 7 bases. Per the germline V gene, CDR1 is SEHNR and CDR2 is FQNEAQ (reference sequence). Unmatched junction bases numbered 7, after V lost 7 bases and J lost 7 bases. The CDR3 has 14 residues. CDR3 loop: CASTTGTENSPLHF. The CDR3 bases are TGTGCCAGCACTACAGGGACAGAGAATTCACCCCTCCACTTT.

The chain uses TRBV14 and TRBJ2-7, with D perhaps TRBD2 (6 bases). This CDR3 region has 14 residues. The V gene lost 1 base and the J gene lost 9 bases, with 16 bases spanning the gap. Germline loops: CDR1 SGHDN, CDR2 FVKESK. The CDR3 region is CASSQAGGTLGQYF. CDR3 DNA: TGTGCCAGCAGCCAAGCCGGCGGGACTCTCGGGCAGTACTTC.

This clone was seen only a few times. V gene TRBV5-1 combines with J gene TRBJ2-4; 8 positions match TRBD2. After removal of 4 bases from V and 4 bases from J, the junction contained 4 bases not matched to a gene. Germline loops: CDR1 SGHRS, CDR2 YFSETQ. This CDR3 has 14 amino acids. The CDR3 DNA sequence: TGCGCCAGCAGCCTCGGGGGGGATAAAAACATTCAGTACTTC. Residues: CASSLGGDKNIQYF.

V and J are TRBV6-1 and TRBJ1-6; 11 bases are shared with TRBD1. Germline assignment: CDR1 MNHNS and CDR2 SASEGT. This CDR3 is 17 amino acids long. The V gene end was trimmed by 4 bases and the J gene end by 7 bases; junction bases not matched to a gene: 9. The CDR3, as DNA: TGTGCCAGCAGTGTTTCCGGGACAGGGGGGCGGAATTCACCCCTCCACTTT. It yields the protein CASSVSGTGGRNSPLHF.

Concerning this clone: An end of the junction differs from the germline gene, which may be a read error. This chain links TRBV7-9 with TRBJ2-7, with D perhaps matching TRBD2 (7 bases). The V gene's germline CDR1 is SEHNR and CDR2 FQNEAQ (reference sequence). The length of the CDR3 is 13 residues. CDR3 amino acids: CASKGGSSCEQYF. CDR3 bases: TGTGCCAGCAAGGGGGGGAGCTCCTGCGAGCAGTACTTC.

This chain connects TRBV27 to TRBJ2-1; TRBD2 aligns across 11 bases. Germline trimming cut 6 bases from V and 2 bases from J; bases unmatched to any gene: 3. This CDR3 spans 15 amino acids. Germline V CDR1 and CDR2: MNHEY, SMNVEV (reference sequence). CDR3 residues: CASRLAGGPYNEQFF. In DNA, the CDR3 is TGTGCCAGCAGGCTAGCGGGGGGCCCCTACAATGAGCAGTTCTTC.

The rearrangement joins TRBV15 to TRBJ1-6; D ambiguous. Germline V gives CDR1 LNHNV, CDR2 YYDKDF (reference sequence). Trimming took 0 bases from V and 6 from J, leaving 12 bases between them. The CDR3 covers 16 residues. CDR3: CATSRDTDRGNSPLHF. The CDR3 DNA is TGTGCCACCAGCAGAGATACGGACCGGGGTAATTCACCCCTCCACTTT.

CDR3 bases: TGTGCCTGGAGTGTGGGAGGCGAGCAGTACTTC. This gives the protein CAWSVGGEQYF. This chain uses TRBV30 with TRBJ2-7, with TRBD2 as a possible D gene (6 bases). CDR3 length equals 11 residues. Between the trimmed V and J ends, which lost 0 bases and 6 bases, there was a span of 6 bases. Germline V gene lookup returns CDR1 GTSNPN and CDR2 SVGIG (reference sequence).

The CDR3 is CASSPARNEQFF. Here the CDR3 DNA reads TGTGCCAGCAGCCCAGCTAGGAATGAGCAGTTCTTC. The J gene is TRBJ2-1, the V gene TRBV7-9; D is undetermined. Germline assignment: CDR1 SEHNR and CDR2 FQNEAQ (reference sequence). The CDR3 totals 12 residues. V gave up 5 bases and J gave up 7 bases, with 9 bases separating them.

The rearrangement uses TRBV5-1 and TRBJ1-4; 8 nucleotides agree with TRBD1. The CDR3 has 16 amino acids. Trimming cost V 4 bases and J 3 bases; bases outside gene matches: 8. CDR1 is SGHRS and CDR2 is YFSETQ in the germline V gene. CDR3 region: CASSGTGGPPNEKLFF. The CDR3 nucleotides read TGCGCCAGCAGCGGAACAGGGGGTCCGCCTAATGAAAAACTGTTTTTT.

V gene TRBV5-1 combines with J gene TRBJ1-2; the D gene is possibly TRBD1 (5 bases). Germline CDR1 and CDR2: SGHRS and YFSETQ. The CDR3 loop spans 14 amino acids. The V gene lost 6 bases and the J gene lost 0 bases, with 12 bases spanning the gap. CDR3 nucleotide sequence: TGCGCCAGCACCCCAGGCAGGGCTAACTATGGCTACACCTTC. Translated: CASTPGRANYGYTF.

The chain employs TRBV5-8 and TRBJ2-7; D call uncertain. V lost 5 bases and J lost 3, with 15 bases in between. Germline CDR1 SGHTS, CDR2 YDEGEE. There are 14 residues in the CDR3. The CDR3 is CASRWSADLYEQYF. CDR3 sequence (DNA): TGTGCCAGCAGGTGGAGTGCAGACCTCTACGAGCAGTACTTC.

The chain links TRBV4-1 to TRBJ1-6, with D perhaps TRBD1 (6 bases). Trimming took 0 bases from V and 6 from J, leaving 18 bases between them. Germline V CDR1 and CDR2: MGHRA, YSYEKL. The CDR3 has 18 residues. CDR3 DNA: TGCGCCAGCAGCCAAGATACCGGGCAGGGGATCCGTAATTCACCCCTCCACTTT. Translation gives CASSQDTGQGIRNSPLHF.

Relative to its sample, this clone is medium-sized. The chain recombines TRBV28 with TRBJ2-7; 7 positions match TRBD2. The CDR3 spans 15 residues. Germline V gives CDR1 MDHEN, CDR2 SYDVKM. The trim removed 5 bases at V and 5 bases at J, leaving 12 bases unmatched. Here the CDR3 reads CASSPGRGRLHEQYF. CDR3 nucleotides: TGTGCCAGCAGTCCCGGGCGGGGGAGGCTGCACGAGCAGTACTTC.